The text below deals with one T cell receptor (beta chain). This table comes from immunoSEQ multiplex PCR, and its TCRdb copy is limited to in-frame clones, with some not included. Of approximately 2,000,000 clones in the sample, just under 95% were seen once. This entry belongs to a study of shared clonotypes between healthy human individuals. Germline-derived CDR1 and CDR2 are SNHLY and FYNNEI. V was clipped by 5 bases and J by 4 bases; unmatched bases: 8. The CDR3 spans 15 residues. This clonotype was sampled from a man younger than 35 in good health. Some clones in this sample may be carry-over from other donors' samples. This chain uses TRBV2 with TRBJ1-5; 7 bases agree with TRBD1. The sequenced material came from naive CD4+ T cells from PBMCs. Subset denoted: CD45RA+ positively selected. CDR3 bases: TGTGCCAGCAGTCCCGGGACAGCTTTTAATCAGCCCCAGCATTTT. Its protein is CASSPGTAFNQPQHF.